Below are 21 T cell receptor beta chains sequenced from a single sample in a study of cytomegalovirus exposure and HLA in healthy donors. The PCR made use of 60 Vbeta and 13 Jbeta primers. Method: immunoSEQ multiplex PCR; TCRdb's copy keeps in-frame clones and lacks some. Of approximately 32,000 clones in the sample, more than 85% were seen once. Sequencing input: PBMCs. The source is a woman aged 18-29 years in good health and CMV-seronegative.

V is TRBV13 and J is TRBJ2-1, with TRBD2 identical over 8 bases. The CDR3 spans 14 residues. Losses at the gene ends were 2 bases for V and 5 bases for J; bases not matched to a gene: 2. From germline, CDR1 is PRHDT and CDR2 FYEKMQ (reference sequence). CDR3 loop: CASSLPGGNNEQFF. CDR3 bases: TGTGCCAGCAGCTTACCGGGGGGGAACAATGAGCAGTTCTTC.

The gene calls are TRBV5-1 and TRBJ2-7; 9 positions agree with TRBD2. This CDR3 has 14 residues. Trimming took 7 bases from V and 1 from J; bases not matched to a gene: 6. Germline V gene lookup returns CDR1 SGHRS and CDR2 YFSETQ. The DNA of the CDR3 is TGCGCCAGCGGGGCGGGAGGGCAATCCTACGAGCAGTACTTC. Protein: CASGAGGQSYEQYF.

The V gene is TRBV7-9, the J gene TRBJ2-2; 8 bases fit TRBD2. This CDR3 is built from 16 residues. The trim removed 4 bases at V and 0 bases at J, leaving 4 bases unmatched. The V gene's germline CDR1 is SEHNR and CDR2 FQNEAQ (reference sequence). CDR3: CASSSREGTNTGELFF. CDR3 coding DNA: TGTGCCAGCAGCTCTCGGGAGGGAACGAACACCGGGGAGCTGTTTTTT. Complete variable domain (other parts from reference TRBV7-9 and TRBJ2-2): DTGVSQNPRHKITKRGQNVTFRCDPISEHNRLYWYRQTLGQGPEFLTYFQNEAQLEKSRLLSDRFSAERPKGSFSTLEIQRTEQGDSAMYLCASSSREGTNTGELFFGEGSRLTVL.

CDR3 in DNA: TGTGCCAGCAGTTTCGACAGGGGATCCTACGAGCAGTACTTC. This gives the protein CASSFDRGSYEQYF. This chain connects TRBV28 to TRBJ2-7, with 8 bases fitting TRBD1. Germline CDR1 is MDHEN and CDR2 is SYDVKM. The CDR3 runs to 14 residues. V shed 3 bases and J 1 base; nucleotides not matched to a gene: 2.

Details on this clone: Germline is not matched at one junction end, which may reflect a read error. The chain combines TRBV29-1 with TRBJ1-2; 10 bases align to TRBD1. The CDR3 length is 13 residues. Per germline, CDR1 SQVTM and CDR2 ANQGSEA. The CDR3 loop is CSVLPGQGTQIPF. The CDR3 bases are TGCAGCGTTTTACCGGGACAGGGGACCCAAATTCCCTTC.

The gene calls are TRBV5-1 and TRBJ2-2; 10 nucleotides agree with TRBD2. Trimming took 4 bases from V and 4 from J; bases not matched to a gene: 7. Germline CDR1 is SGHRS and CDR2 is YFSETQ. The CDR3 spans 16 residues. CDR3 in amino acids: CASSHTSGNPTGELFF. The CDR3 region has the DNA TGCGCCAGCAGCCACACTAGCGGGAACCCCACCGGGGAGCTGTTTTTT.

The chain's CDR3 is CASSVGLADYNEQFF. The CDR3 DNA follows: TGTGCCAGCAGCGTAGGACTAGCGGATTACAATGAGCAGTTCTTC. The chain is built from TRBV9 and TRBJ2-1; 9 nucleotides line up with TRBD2. With V trimmed by 0 bases and J by 4 bases, 2 bases remained unmatched. Germline V gene sequence: CDR1 SGDLS, CDR2 YYNGEE. The CDR3 has 15 residues.

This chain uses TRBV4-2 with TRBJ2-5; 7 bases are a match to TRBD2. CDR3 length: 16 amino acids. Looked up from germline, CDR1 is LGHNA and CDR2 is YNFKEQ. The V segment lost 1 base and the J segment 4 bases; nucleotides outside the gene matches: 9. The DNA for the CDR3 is TGTGCCAGCAGCCAAGCGGGAGGCGGAGTGGGAGAGACCCAGTACTTC. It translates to CASSQAGGGVGETQYF.

CDR3 loop: CASSQSRLAGRTDTQYF. The CDR3 DNA reads TGCGCCAGCAGCCAGTCGCGACTAGCCGGACGCACAGATACGCAGTATTTT. The V gene is TRBV4-1, the J gene TRBJ2-3; 7 bases match TRBD2. The CDR3 has 17 residues. The V and J ends lost 3 bases and 1 base, in that order; junction bases with no gene match: 10. CDR1 and CDR2 (germline): MGHRA, YSYEKL.

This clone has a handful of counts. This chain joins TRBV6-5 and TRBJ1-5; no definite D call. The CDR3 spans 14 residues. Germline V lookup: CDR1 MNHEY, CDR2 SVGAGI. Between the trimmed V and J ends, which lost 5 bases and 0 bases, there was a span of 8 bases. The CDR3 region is CASSDWASNQPQHF. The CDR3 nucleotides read TGTGCCAGCAGTGACTGGGCTAGCAATCAGCCCCAGCATTTT.

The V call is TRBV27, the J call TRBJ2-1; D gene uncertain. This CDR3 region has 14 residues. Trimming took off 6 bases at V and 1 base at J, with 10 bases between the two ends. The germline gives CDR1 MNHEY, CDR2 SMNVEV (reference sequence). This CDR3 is CASRTGGSYNEQFF. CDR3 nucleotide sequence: TGTGCCAGCAGGACCGGCGGTTCCTACAATGAGCAGTTCTTC.

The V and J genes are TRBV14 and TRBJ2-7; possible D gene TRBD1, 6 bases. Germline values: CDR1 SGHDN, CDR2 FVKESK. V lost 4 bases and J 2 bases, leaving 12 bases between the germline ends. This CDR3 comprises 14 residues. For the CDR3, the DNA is TGTGCCAGCAGCCCTCACAGACAGGCCTACGAGCAGTACTTC. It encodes CASSPHRQAYEQYF.

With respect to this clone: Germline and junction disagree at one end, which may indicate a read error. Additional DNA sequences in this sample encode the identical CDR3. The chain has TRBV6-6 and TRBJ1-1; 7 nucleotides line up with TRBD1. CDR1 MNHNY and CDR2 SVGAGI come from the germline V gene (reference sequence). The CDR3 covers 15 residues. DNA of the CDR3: TGTGCCAGCATAGCGTCGGGACAGATGAACACTGAGGCTTTCTTT. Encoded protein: CASIASGQMNTEAFF.

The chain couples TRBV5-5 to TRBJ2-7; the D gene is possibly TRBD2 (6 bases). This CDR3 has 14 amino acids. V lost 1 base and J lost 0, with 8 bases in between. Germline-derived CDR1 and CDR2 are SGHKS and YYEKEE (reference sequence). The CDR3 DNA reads TGTGCCAGCAGCTTGAGGGACTTCTCCTACGAGCAGTACTTC. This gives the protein CASSLRDFSYEQYF.

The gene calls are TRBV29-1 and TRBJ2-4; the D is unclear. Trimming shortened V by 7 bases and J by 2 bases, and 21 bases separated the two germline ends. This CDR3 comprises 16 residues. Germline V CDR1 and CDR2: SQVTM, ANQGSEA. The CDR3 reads CSAASNRYVPKNIQYF. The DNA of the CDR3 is TGCAGCGCCGCCTCGAACCGCTACGTACCCAAAAACATTCAGTACTTC.

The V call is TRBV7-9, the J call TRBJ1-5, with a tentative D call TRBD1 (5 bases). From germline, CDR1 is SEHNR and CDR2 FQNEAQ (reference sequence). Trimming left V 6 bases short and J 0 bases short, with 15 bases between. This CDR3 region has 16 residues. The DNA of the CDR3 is TGTGCCAGCAGTTCCAAGCAGGGTGGTAGCAATCAGCCCCAGCATTTT. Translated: CASSSKQGGSNQPQHF.

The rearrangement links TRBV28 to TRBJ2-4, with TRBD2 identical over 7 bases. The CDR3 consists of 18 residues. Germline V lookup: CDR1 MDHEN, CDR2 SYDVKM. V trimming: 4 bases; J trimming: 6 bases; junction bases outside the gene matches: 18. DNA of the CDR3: TGTGCCAGCAGTTCGTCACACCGGGACTACGGATTGAGAAACATTCAGTACTTC. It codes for CASSSSHRDYGLRNIQYF.

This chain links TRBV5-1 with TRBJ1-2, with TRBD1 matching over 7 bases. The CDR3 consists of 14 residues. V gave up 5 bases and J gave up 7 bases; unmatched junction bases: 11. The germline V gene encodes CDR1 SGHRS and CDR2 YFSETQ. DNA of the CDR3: TGCGCCAGCAGGCCCGGAGACAGGGTCAGTGGCTACACCTTC. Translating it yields CASRPGDRVSGYTF.

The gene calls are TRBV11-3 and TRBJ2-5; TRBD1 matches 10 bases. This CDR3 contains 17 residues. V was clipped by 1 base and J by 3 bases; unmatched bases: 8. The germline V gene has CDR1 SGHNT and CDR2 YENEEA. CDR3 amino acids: CASSLGAGTGVEETQYF. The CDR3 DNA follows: TGTGCCAGCAGCTTAGGTGCCGGGACAGGGGTCGAAGAGACCCAGTACTTC.

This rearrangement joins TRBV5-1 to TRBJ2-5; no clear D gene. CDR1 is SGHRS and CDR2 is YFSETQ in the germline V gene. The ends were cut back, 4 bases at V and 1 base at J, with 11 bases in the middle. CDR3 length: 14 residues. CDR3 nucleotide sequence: TGCGCCAGCAGCCCAAGTGAGGTCCAAGAGACCCAGTACTTC. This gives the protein CASSPSEVQETQYF.

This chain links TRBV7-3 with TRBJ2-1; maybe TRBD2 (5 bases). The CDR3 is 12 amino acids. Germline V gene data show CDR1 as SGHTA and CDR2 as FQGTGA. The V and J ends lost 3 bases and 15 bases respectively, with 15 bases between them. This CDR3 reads CASSLSGSSPFF. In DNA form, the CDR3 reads TGTGCCAGCAGCTTGTCCGGGTCTAGCCCGTTCTTC.